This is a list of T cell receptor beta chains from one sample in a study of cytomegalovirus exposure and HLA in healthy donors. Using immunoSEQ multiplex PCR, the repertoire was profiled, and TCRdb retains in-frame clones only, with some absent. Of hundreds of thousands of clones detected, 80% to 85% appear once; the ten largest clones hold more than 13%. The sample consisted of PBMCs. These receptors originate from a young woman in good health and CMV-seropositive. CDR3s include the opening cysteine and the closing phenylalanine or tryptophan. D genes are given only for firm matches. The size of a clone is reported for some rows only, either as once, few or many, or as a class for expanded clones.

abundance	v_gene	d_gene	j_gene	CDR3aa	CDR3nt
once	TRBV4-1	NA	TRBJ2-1	CASSQGKFDEQFF	TGCGCCAGCAGCCAAGGGAAATTCGATGAGCAGTTCTTC
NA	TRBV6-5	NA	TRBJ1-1	CASSPGFGNTEAFF	TGTGCCAGCAGCCCAGGTTTTGGGAACACTGAAGCTTTCTTT
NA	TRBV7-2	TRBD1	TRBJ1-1	CASSPWAGQTMNTEAFF	TGTGCCAGCAGCCCGTGGGCGGGACAGACCATGAACACTGAAGCTTTCTTT
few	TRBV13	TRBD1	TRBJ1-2	CASSFRGGAGGYTF	TGTGCCAGCAGCTTCCGAGGGGGCGCGGGCGGCTACACCTTC
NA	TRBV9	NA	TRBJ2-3	CASSVSPRGDTQYF	TGTGCCAGCAGCGTAAGTCCCCGGGGAGATACGCAGTATTTT
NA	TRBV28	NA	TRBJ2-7	CASSLPTVSYEQYF	TGTGCCAGCAGTTTACCCACGGTCTCCTACGAGCAGTACTTC
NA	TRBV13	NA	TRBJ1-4	CATWGGSTNEKLFF	TGTGCCACTTGGGGGGGGTCAACTAATGAAAAACTGTTTTTT
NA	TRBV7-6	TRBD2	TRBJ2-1	CASSLFPGTSGYNEQFF	TGTGCCAGCAGCTTATTCCCCGGGACTAGCGGCTACAATGAGCAGTTCTTC
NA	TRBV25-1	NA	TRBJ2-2	CASSDLGTGELFF	TGTGCCAGCAGTGACTTGGGTACCGGGGAGCTGTTTTTT
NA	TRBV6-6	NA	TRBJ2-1	CASSRKPGEQFF	TGTGCCAGCAGCCGTAAACCGGGAGAGCAGTTCTTC
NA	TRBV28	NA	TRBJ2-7	CASSKSGPPYEQYF	TGTGCCAGCAGCAAGAGCGGCCCACCCTACGAGCAGTACTTC
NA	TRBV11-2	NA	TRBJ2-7	CASSLEGARSYEQYF	TGTGCCAGCAGCTTGGAGGGGGCTAGGTCCTACGAGCAGTACTTC
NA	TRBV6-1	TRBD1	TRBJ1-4	CASSEQGQGGEKLFF	TGTGCCAGCAGTGAGCAGGGACAGGGAGGTGAAAAACTGTTTTTT
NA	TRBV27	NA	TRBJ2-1	CASTSQGLYNEQFF	TGTGCCAGCACGTCCCAGGGTTTGTACAATGAGCAGTTCTTC
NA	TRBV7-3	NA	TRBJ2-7	CASSLRQGPYEQYF	TGTGCCAGCAGCTTACGGCAGGGTCCCTACGAGCAGTACTTC
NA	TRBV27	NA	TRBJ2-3	CASSDSGWTADTQYF	TGTGCCAGCAGTGACAGCGGGTGGACGGCAGATACGCAGTATTTT
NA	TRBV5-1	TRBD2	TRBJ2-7	CASSRTSGSYEQYF	TGCGCCAGCAGTAGGACTAGCGGGAGCTACGAGCAGTACTTC
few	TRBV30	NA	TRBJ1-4	CAWSGMAQKLFF	TGTGCCTGGTCAGGGATGGCGCAAAAACTGTTTTTT
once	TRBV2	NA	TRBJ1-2	CASSPPAGANYGYTF	TGTGCCAGCAGTCCCCCGGCGGGAGCTAACTATGGCTACACCTTC
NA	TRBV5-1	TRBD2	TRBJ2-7	CASSLTSGSHYEQYF	TGCGCCAGCAGCTTGACCAGCGGGAGTCACTACGAGCAGTACTTC
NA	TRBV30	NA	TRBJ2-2	CAWTLGVRPGELFF	TGTGCCTGGACCCTCGGGGTCCGTCCAGGGGAGCTGTTTTTT
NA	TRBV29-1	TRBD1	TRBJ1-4	CSVEGQGVEKLFF	TGCAGCGTTGAAGGACAGGGGGTCGAAAAACTGTTTTTT
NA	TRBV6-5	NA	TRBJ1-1	CASPEMGTEAFF	TGTGCCAGCCCCGAGATGGGGACTGAAGCTTTCTTT
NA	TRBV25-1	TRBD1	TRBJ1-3	CASIPRGGNTIYF	TGTGCCAGCATTCCCAGGGGGGGAAACACCATATATTTT
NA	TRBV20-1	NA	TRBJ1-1	CSARVSGEAFF	TGCAGTGCTAGAGTAAGTGGTGAAGCTTTCTTT
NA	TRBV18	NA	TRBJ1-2	CASSPGRERNRYTF	TGTGCCAGCTCACCTGGTCGGGAGAGAAATCGCTACACCTTC
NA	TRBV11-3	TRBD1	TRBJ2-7	CASSLFDLRTGVHEQYF	TGTGCCAGCAGCTTATTCGATCTTCGGACAGGGGTCCACGAGCAGTACTTC
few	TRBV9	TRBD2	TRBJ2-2	CASSPSGVNTGELFF	TGTGCCAGCAGCCCGAGCGGGGTGAACACCGGGGAGCTGTTTTTT
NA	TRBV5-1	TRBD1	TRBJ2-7	CASSLAAGGGYEQYF	TGCGCCAGCAGCTTGGCGGCAGGGGGCGGATACGAGCAGTACTTC
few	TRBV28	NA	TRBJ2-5	CASSHYLETQYF	TGTGCCAGCAGTCACTATTTGGAGACCCAGTACTTC
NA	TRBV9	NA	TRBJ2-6	CASSVAMGTGANVLTF	TGTGCCAGCAGCGTAGCTATGGGGACTGGGGCCAACGTCCTGACTTTC